The source of this T cell receptor (beta chain) is a study of T cell repertoires in cytomegalovirus infection. Study overall: The public TCR beta signatures pointed to both CMV infection and matching HLA type.

This clonotype came up a few times. Its antigen remains unknown. V was clipped by 6 bases and J by 3 bases, with 11 bases between them. Per germline, CDR1 SGHTA and CDR2 FQGNSA. This CDR3 comprises 14 residues. TCRdb re-analysed the reads in MiXCR, keeping a single row per CDR3 protein. Here the sample spans fewer than 550,000 distinct CDR3 sequences, approximately 33% being singletons. Study-wide findings and caveats: Dominating the ex vivo response were TCR beta clonotypes that were CMV-specific and HLA-C-restricted.

The V call is TRBV7-2, the J call TRBJ2-2; D is ambiguous. The source material was PBMCs. This receptor was taken from a human donor in good health (CMV status not recorded). Some clones in this sample may be carry-over from other donors' samples. CDR3 in amino acids: CASSVLRDTGELFF. The CDR3 region has the DNA TGTGCCAGCAGTGTCCTCAGAGACACCGGGGAGCTGTTTTTT.